This record covers a single TCR beta chain. The germline V gene has CDR1 LNHDA and CDR2 SQIVND (reference sequence). The V segment lost 6 bases and the J segment 2 bases; nucleotides outside the gene matches: 10. The CDR3 consists of 16 residues. This record belongs to a study of blood T cell repertoires in COVID-19. Measured with immunoSEQ multiplex PCR; TCRdb has only the in-frame clones, and not every one. The sample carries some 150,000 clones, 75% to 90% recorded once. The source material was peripheral blood. The chain combines TRBV19 with TRBJ2-1, with 7 positions matching TRBD2. The receptor was derived from a man aged 55 to 69 with active or convalescent COVID-19. The CDR3 DNA reads as TGTGCCAGTAGCCCGTGGCGGGAGTCGACCTACAATGAGCAGTTCTTC. It translates to CASSPWRESTYNEQFF. The full variable domain, completed using reference TRBV19 and TRBJ2-1, is DGGITQSPKYLFRKEGQNVTLSCEQNLNHDAMYWYRQDPGQGLRLIYYSQIVNDFQKGDIAEGYSVSREKKESFPLTVTSAQKNPTAFYLCASSPWRESTYNEQFFGPGTRLTVL.